The clone carrying this T cell receptor (beta chain) occurred once. The CDR3 length is 14 residues. V shed 5 bases and J shed 2 bases, with 10 bases lying between them. Per the germline V gene, CDR1 is SEHNR and CDR2 is FQNEAQ (reference sequence). Study processing details: Reference gene primer amplification gave nucleated cell count estimates. Sequenced by immunoSEQ multiplex PCR; TCRdb stores in-frame clones only, minus some. V and J calls and clone size are as listed in that table; D and trimming were resolved from the DNA. The sample holds some 200,000 clones, 70% to 90% seen once. These data originate in a study of blood T cell repertoires in COVID-19.

Sequenced input: peripheral blood. The clonotype comes from a man in his forties with active or convalescent COVID-19. V is TRBV7-9 and J is TRBJ1-3, with a possible D match to TRBD1 (5 bases). CDR3 in DNA: TGTGCCAGCAGCCCTGGGGGGACTGGAAACACCATATATTTT. This sequence encodes CASSPGGTGNTIYF.